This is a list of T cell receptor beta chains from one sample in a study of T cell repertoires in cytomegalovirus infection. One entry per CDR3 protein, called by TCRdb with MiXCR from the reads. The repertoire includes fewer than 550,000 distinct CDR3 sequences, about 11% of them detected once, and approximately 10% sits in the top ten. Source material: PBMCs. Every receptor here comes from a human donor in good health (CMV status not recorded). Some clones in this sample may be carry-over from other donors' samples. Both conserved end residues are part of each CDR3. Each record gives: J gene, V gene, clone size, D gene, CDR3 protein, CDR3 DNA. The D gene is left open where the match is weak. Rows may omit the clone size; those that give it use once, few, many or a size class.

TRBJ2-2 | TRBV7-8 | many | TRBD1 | CASSSGGTGRTGELFF | TGTGCCAGCAGCTCTGGAGGGACAGGGAGAACCGGGGAGCTGTTTTTT
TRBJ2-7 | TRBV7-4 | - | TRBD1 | CASSGTGNDSYGQYF | TGTGCCAGCAGCGGGACAGGGAACGACTCCTACGGGCAGTACTTC
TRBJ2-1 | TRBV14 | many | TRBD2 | CASSQDQDLAGVQNEQFF | TGTGCCAGCAGCCAAGATCAGGACCTAGCGGGAGTTCAGAATGAGCAGTTCTTC
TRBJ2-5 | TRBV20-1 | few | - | CSARDGGQDWTQYF | TGCAGTGCTAGAGATGGGGGACAAGATTGGACCCAGTACTTC
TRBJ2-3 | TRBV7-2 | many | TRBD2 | CASSLAGVLYTQYF | TGTGCCAGCAGCTTGGCGGGAGTCCTATATACGCAGTATTTT
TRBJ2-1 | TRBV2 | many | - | CASRGGAGQFF | TGTGCCAGCAGGGGGGGAGCAGGGCAGTTCTTC
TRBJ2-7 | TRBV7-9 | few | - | CASSLAFYQGEQYF | TGTGCCAGCAGCTTAGCTTTTTATCAGGGCGAGCAGTACTTC
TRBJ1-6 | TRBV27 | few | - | CASSLYPSTGLGAYNSPLHF | TGTGCCAGCAGTTTATACCCCTCTACGGGTCTAGGGGCCTATAATTCACCCCTCCACTTT
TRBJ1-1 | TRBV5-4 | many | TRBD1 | CASSRGQGGTEAFF | TGTGCCAGCAGCAGGGGGCAGGGTGGGACTGAAGCTTTCTTT
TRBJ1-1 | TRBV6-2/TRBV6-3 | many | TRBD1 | CASSFGTEFGPEAFF | TGTGCCAGCAGTTTTGGGACAGAGTTCGGGCCTGAAGCTTTCTTT
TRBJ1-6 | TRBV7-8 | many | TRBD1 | CASSPRDRDSPLHF | TGTGCCAGCAGCCCCCGGGACAGGGACTCACCCCTCCACTTT
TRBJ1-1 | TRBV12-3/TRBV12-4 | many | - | CASSWGKNTEAFF | TGTGCCAGCAGTTGGGGGAAGAACACTGAAGCTTTCTTT
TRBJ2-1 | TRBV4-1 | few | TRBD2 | CASSSGLAGAYNEQFF | TGCGCCAGCAGCAGCGGACTAGCGGGGGCCTACAATGAGCAGTTCTTC
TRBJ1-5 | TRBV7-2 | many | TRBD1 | CASSLLSTAGTGAGQPQHF | TGTGCCAGCAGCTTACTGTCGACAGCGGGAACAGGGGCGGGGCAGCCCCAGCATTTT
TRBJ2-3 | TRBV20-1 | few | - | CSATLENTDTQYF | TGCAGTGCTACACTAGAGAACACAGATACGCAGTATTTT
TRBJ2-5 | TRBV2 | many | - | CASKPTGDETQYF | TGTGCCAGCAAGCCCACAGGAGACGAGACCCAGTACTTC
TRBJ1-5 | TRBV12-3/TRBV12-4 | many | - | CASSPGAWGNQPQHF | TGTGCCAGCAGCCCGGGTGCTTGGGGCAATCAGCCCCAGCATTTT
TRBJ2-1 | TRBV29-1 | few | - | CSVEDLGATDNEQFF | TGCAGCGTTGAAGATCTAGGCGCAACCGACAATGAGCAGTTCTTC
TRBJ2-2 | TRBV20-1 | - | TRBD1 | CSAQRQGNTGELFF | TGCAGTGCCCAACGACAGGGGAACACCGGGGAGCTGTTTTTT
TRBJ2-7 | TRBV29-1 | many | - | CSVDLGAMQYF | TGCAGCGTTGATTTAGGGGCCATGCAGTACTTC
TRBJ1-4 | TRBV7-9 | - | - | CASSSGTRGEKLFF | TGTGCCAGCAGCTCCGGGACCCGAGGGGAAAAACTGTTTTTT
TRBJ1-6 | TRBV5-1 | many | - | CASSLVVLRGAERSPLHF | TGCGCCAGCAGCTTGGTGGTGCTAAGGGGCGCGGAACGTTCACCCCTCCACTTT
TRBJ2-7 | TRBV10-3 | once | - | CAISESQGDDQYF | TGTGCCATCAGTGAGAGTCAGGGCGACGATCAGTACTTC
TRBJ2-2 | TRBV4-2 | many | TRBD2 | CASSSEGRATGELFF | TGTGCCAGCTCCTCCGAGGGGAGGGCCACCGGGGAGCTGTTTTTT
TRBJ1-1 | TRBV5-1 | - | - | CASRNLGGGTEAFF | TGCGCCAGTAGAAATCTAGGGGGAGGCACTGAAGCTTTCTTT
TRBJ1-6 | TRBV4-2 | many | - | CASSQETTPSPLHF | TGTGCCAGCAGCCAAGAAACCACTCCTTCACCCCTCCACTTT
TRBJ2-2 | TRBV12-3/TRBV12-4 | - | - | CASSFVLFANTGELFF | TGTGCCAGCAGTTTTGTCCTTTTTGCGAACACCGGGGAGCTGTTTTTT
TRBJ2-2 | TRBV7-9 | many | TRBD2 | CASSALGSGRRTGELFF | TGTGCCAGCAGCGCCCTTGGTAGCGGGAGACGGACCGGGGAGCTGTTTTTT
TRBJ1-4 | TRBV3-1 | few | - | CASSQRGTHTNEKLFF | TGTGCCAGCAGCCAGAGGGGGACCCACACTAATGAAAAACTGTTTTTT
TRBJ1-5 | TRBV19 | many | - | CASSWDTQPQHF | TGTGCCAGTAGTTGGGACACACAGCCCCAGCATTTT
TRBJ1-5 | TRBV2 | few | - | CASSVAGAQHF | TGTGCCAGCAGTGTAGCTGGCGCCCAGCATTTT
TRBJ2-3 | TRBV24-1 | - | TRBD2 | CATSDGAGVSGTDTQYF | TGTGCCACCAGTGATGGAGCGGGAGTGTCGGGCACAGATACGCAGTATTTT
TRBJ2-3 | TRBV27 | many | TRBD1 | CASSGTGMGDTQYF | TGTGCCAGCAGTGGGACAGGGATGGGAGATACGCAGTATTTT
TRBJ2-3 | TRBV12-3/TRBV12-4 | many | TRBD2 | CASSPASGSYTDTQYF | TGTGCCAGCAGCCCGGCTAGCGGGTCTTACACAGATACGCAGTATTTT
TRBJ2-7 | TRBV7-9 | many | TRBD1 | CASSATGTGYEQYF | TGTGCCAGCAGCGCGACAGGGACAGGCTACGAGCAGTACTTC
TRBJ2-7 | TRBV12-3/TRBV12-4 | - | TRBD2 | CASSSRTSGGDEQYF | TGTGCCAGCAGCTCCCGGACTAGCGGGGGGGACGAGCAGTACTTC
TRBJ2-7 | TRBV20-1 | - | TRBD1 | CSATSQGTGVYEQYF | TGCAGTGCTACCAGTCAAGGGACAGGGGTCTACGAGCAGTACTTC
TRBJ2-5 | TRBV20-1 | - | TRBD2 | CSARAQASGEETQYF | TGCAGTGCTAGAGCTCAGGCTAGCGGGGAAGAGACCCAGTACTTC